A single sample is the source of the 4 T cell receptor beta chains below, sequenced in a study of cytomegalovirus exposure and HLA in healthy donors. Assay used: immunoSEQ multiplex PCR; TCRdb lists only in-frame clones, some missing. The repertoire holds 68,000 or so clones, over 80% seen once, with just over 3% in the top ten. Sample: PBMCs. These receptors were taken from a man between 18 and 35 years old in good health and CMV-seronegative.

The chain recombines TRBV5-1 with TRBJ2-1, with D possibly TRBD1 on 6 matching bases. V was clipped by 6 bases and J by 9 bases, with 25 bases between them. This CDR3 comprises 16 residues. The germline V gene has CDR1 SGHRS and CDR2 YFSETQ. The CDR3 nucleotides read TGCGCCAGCACCTCGAACAGGGATATCACCACCGCTGAGCAGTTCTTC. It yields the protein CASTSNRDITTAEQFF. The whole variable domain, filled in from reference TRBV5-1 and TRBJ2-1, reads KAGVTQTPRYLIKTRGQQVTLSCSPISGHRSVSWYQQTPGQGLQFLFEYFSETQRNKGNFPGRFSGRQFSNSRSEMNVSTLELGDSALYLCASTSNRDITTAEQFFGPGTRLTVL.

The rearrangement joins TRBV5-6 to TRBJ1-1; weak D call: TRBD1 (5 bases). Germline V lookup: CDR1 SGHDT, CDR2 YYEEEE. With 1 base removed from V and 5 bases from J, the gap between germline ends came to 12 bases. The CDR3 has 14 amino acids. The CDR3, as DNA: TGTGCCAGCAGCTTGTATCGGGGGTATACTGAAGCTTTCTTT. Protein product: CASSLYRGYTEAFF.

This chain uses TRBV27 with TRBJ2-2, with TRBD2 matching 14 bases. The CDR3 totals 16 residues. Unmatched junction bases numbered 4, after V lost 4 bases and J lost 6 bases. Germline loops: CDR1 MNHEY, CDR2 SMNVEV (reference sequence). The CDR3 DNA reads TGTGCCAGCAGTTGGGGGACTAGCGGGAGATCCGGGGAGCTGTTTTTT. Translating gives CASSWGTSGRSGELFF.

The chain couples TRBV1 to TRBJ2-3; TRBD2, as called in the table, went unchecked against the DNA. TRBV1 is a documented pseudogene. The CDR3 extends over 15 amino acids. The DNA for the CDR3 is TGCACCAGCAGCCAAGTCCCCCTGACTGTAGATACGCAGTATTTT. This encodes CTSSQVPLTVDTQYF.